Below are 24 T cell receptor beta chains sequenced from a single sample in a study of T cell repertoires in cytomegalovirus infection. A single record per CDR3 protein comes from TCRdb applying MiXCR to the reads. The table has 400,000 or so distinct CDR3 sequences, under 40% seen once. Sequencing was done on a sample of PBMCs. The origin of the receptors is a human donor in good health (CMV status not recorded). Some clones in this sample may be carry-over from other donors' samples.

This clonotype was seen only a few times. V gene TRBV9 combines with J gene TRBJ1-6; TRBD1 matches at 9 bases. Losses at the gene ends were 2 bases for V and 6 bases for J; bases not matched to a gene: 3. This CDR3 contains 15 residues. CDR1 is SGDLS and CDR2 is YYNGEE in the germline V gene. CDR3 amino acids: CASSVVDRGNSPLHF. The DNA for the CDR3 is TGTGCCAGCAGCGTGGTGGACAGGGGTAATTCACCCCTCCACTTT.

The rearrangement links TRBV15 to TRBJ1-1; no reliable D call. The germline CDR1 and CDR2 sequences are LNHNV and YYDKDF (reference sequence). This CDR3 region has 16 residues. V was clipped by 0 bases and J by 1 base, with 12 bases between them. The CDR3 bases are TGTGCCACCAGCAGAGATTTGAACACCGCGAACACTGAAGCTTTCTTT. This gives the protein CATSRDLNTANTEAFF.

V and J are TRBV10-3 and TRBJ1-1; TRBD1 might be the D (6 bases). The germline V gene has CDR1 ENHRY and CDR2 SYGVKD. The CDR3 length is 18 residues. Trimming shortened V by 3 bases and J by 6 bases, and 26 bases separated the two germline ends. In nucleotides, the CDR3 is TGTGCCATCAGTGACCTCGGCCAGGGGACCAGTAGCCTCCCTGAAGCTTTCTTT. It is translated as CAISDLGQGTSSLPEAFF.

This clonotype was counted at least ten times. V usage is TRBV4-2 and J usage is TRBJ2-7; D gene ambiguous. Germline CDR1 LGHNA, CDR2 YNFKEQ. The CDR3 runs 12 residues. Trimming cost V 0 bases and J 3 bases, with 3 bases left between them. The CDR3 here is CASSQDSYEQYF. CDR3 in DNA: TGTGCCAGCAGCCAAGACAGCTACGAGCAGTACTTC.

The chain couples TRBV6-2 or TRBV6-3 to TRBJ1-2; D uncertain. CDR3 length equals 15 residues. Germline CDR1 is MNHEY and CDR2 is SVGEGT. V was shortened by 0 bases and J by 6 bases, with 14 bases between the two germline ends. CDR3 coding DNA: TGTGCCAGCAGTTACTCGCCCCAAAAGGGCAATGGCTACACCTTC. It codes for CASSYSPQKGNGYTF.

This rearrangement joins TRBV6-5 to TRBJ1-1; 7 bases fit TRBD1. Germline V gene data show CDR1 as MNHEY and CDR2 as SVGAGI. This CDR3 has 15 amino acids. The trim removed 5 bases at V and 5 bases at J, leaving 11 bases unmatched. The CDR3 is CASSPTGNVYTEAFF. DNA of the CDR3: TGTGCCAGCAGTCCGACAGGGAATGTATATACTGAAGCTTTCTTT.

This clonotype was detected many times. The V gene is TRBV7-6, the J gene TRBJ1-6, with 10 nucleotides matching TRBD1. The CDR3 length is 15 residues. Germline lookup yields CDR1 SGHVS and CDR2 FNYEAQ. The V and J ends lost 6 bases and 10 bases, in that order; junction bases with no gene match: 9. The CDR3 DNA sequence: TGTGCCAGCAGATCCACCGGGACAGGGGACTCACCCCTCCACTTT. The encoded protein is CASRSTGTGDSPLHF.

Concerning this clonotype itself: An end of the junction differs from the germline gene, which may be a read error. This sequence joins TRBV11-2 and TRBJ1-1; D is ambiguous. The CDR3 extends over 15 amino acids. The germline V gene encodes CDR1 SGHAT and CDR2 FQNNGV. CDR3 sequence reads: CDSSLDPRMRPEAFF. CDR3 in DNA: TGTGACAGCAGCTTAGACCCCCGGATGCGGCCTGAAGCTTTCTTT.

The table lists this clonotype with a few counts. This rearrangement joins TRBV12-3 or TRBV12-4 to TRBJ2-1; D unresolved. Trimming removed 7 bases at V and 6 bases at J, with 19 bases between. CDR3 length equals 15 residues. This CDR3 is CASNLSPSSSNEQFF. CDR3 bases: TGTGCCAGCAACCTCTCACCGAGTAGTTCCAATGAGCAGTTCTTC.

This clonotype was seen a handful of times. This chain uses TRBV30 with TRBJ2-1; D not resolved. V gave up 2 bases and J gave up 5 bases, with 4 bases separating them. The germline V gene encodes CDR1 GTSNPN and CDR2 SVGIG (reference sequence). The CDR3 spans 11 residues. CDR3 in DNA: TGTGCCTGGAGTAGAAACAATGAGCAGTTCTTC. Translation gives CAWSRNNEQFF.

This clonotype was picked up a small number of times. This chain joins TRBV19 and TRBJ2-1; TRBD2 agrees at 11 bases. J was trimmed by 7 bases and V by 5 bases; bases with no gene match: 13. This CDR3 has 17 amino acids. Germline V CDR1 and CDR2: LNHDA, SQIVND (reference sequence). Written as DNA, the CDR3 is TGTGCCAGTAGTTTGTCTAGCGGGGGGCCCCCGTCAAATGAGCAGTTCTTC. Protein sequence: CASSLSSGGPPSNEQFF. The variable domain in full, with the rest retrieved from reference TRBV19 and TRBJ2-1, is DGGITQSPKYLFRKEGQNVTLSCEQNLNHDAMYWYRQDPGQGLRLIYYSQIVNDFQKGDIAEGYSVSREKKESFPLTVTSAQKNPTAFYLCASSLSSGGPPSNEQFFGPGTRLTVL.

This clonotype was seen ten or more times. In nucleotides, the CDR3 is TGTGCCAGCACCTTAGGGCCCAGGGTTGGCTACACCTTC. Amino acid sequence: CASTLGPRVGYTF. This chain links TRBV12-3 or TRBV12-4 with TRBJ1-2; possibly TRBD1 for D (5 bases). The V end lost 7 bases, the J end lost 7 bases, and 16 bases lay between the germline ends. The CDR3 extends over 13 amino acids.

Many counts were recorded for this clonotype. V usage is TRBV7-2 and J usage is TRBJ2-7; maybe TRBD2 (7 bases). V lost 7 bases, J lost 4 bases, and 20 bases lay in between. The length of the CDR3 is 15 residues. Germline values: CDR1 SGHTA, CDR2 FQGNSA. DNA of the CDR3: TGTGCCAGCACCAAGGGGGGGGCCAACGTATACGAGCAGTACTTC. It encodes CASTKGGANVYEQYF.

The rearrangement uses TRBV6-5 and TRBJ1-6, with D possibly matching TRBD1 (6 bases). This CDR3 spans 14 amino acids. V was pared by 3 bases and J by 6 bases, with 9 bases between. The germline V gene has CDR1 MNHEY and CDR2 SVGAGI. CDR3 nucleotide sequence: TGTGCCAGCAGTTATACAGGGCCTAATTCACCCCTCCACTTT. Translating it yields CASSYTGPNSPLHF.

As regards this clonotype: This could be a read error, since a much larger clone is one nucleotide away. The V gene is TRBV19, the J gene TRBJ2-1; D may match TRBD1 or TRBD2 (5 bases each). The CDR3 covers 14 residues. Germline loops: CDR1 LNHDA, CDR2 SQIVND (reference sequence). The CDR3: CARSMRAGHNEQFF. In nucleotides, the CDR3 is TGTGCCAGGAGTATGAGGGCAGGGCACAATGAGCAGTTCTTC.

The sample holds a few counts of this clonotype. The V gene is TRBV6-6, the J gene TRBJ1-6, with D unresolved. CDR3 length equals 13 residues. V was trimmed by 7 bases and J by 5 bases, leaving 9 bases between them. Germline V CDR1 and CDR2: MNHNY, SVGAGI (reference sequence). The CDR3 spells CASTLGNNSPLHF. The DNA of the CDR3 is TGTGCCAGCACTTTGGGGAATAATTCACCCCTCCACTTT.

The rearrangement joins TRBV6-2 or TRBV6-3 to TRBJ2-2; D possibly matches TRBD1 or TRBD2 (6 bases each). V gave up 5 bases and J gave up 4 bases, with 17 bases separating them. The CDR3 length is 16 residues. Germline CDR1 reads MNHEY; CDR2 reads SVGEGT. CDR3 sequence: CASSAQGGVVTGELFF. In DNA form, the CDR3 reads TGTGCCAGCAGTGCACAGGGAGGTGTTGTCACCGGGGAGCTGTTTTTT.

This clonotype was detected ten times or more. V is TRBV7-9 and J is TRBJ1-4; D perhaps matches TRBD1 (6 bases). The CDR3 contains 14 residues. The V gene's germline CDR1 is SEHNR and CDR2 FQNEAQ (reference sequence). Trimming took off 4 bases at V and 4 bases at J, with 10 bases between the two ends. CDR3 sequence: CASSSDRSNEKLFF. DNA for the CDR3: TGTGCCAGCAGCTCAGACAGGAGTAATGAAAAACTGTTTTTT.

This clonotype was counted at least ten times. DNA of the CDR3: TGTGCCAGCAGCTCCCGACTAGCGGGGGGAGAAGAGACCCAGTACTTC. This codes for CASSSRLAGGEETQYF. The chain has TRBV7-8 and TRBJ2-5; 13 bases align to TRBD2. The CDR3 is 16 residues long. CDR1 and CDR2 (germline): SGHVS, FQNEAQ. The V and J ends lost 4 bases and 3 bases, in that order; junction bases with no gene match: 5. The full variable domain, its missing parts supplied by reference TRBV7-8 and TRBJ2-5, is GAGVSQSPRYKVAKRGQDVALRCDPISGHVSLFWYQQALGQGPEFLTYFQNEAQLDKSGLPSDRFFAERPEGSVSTLKIQRTQQEDSAVYLCASSSRLAGGEETQYFGPGTRLLVL.

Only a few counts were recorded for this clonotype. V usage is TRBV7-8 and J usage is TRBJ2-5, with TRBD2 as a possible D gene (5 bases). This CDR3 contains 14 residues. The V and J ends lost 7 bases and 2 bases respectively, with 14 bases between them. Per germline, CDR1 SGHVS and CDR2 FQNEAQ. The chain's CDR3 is CASTRRAGQETQYF. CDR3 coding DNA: TGTGCCAGCACCAGGCGGGCCGGACAAGAGACCCAGTACTTC. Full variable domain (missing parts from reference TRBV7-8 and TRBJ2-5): GAGVSQSPRYKVAKRGQDVALRCDPISGHVSLFWYQQALGQGPEFLTYFQNEAQLDKSGLPSDRFFAERPEGSVSTLKIQRTQQEDSAVYLCASTRRAGQETQYFGPGTRLLVL.

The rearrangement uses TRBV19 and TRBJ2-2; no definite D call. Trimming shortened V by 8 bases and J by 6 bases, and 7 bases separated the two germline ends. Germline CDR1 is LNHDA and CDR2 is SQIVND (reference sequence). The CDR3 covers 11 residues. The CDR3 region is CASPRSGELFF. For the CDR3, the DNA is TGTGCCAGTCCCCGGTCCGGGGAGCTGTTTTTT.

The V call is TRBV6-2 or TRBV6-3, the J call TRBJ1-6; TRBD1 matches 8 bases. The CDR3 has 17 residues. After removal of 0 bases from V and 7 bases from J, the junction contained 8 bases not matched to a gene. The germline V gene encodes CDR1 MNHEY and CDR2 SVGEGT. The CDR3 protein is CASSYSSFQGANSPLHF. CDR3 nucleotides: TGTGCCAGCAGTTACTCGTCGTTCCAGGGGGCGAATTCACCCCTCCACTTT.

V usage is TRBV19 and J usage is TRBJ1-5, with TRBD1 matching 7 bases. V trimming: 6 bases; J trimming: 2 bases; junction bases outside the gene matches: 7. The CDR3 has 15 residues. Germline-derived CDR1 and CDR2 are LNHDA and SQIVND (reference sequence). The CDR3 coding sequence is TGTGCCAGTAGGGAGGGGGCCTTGGGCAATCAGCCCCAGCATTTT. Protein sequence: CASREGALGNQPQHF.

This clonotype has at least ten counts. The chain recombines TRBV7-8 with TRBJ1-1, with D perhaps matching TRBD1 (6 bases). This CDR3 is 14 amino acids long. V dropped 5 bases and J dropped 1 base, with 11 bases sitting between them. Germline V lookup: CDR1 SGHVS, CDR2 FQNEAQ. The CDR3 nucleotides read TGTGCCAGCAGCACTACGACAGGGAACACTGAAGCTTTCTTT. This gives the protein CASSTTTGNTEAFF.